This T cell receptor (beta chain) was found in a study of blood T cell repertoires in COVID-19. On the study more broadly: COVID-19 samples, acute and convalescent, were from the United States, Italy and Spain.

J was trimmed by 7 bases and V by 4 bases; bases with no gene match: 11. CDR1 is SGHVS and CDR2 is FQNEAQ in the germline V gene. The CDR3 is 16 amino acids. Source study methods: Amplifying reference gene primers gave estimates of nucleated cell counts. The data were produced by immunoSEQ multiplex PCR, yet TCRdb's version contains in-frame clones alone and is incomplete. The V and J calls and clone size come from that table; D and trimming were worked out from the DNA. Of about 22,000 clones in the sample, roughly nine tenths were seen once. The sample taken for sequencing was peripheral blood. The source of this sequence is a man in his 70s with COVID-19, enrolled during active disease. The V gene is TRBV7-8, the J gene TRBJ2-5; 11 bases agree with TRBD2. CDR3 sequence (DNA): TGTGCCAGCAGCTACCCACTAGCGGGAGTCCACCCGACCCAGTACTTC. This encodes CASSYPLAGVHPTQYF.